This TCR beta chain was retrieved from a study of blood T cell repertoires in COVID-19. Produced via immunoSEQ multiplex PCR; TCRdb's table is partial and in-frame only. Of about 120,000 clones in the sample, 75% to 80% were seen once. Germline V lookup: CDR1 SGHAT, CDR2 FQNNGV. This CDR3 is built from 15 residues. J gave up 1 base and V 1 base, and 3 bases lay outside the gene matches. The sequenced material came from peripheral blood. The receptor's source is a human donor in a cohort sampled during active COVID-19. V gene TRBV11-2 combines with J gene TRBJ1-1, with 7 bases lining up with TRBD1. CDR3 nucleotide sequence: TGTGCCAGCAGCTTAGTAGGGACAGAGAACACTGAAGCTTTCTTT. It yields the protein CASSLVGTENTEAFF.